The 3 T cell receptor beta chains below were found in one sample sequenced in a study of blood T cell repertoires in COVID-19. Libraries were prepared by immunoSEQ multiplex PCR; TCRdb keeps only in-frame clonotypes and omits some of them. The profile shows about 320,000 clones, 85% to 95% of them singletons. Material: PBMCs or T cells enriched from blood (not recorded which). These TCRs come from a woman aged 30 to 39 who had been exposed to COVID-19.

The chain carries TRBV3-1 (or the pseudogene TRBV3-2) and TRBJ1-2; 7 bases align to TRBD1. CDR1 is LGHDT and CDR2 is YNNKEL in the germline V gene (reference sequence). CDR3 length: 14 residues. The V gene end was trimmed by 3 bases and the J gene end by 8 bases; junction bases not matched to a gene: 9. CDR3 sequence (DNA): TGTGCCAGCAGCCACCTAGGGTCAGGGGGAGGCTACACCTTC. Protein product: CASSHLGSGGGYTF.

The V gene is TRBV2, the J gene TRBJ2-7; 7 bases line up with TRBD2. Germline values: CDR1 SNHLY, CDR2 FYNNEI. J was trimmed by 5 bases and V by 7 bases; bases with no gene match: 8. The length of the CDR3 is 13 residues. CDR3 coding DNA: TGTGCCAGCATTGGGGCGGGGGTCAACGAGCAGTACTTC. Protein sequence: CASIGAGVNEQYF. Looking up the rest from reference TRBV2 and TRBJ2-7 gives the full variable domain: EPEVTQTPSHQVTQMGQEVILRCVPISNHLYFYWYRQILGQKVEFLVSFYNNEISEKSEIFDDQFSVERPDGSNFTLKIRSTKLEDSAMYFCASIGAGVNEQYFGPGTRLTVT.

The chain employs TRBV29-1 and TRBJ1-3; tentatively, D is TRBD1 (5 bases). The CDR3 loop spans 15 amino acids. Germline V gives CDR1 SQVTM, CDR2 ANQGSEA. The V end lost 0 bases, the J end lost 4 bases, and 13 bases lay between the germline ends. CDR3 sequence: CSVEDLPGSGNTIYF. The CDR3 DNA reads as TGCAGCGTTGAAGATCTTCCAGGGTCCGGAAACACCATATATTTT.